A selection of T cell receptor beta chains follows, all from one sample in a study of control samples from healthy donors and cancer patients. Clones were sequenced by immunoSEQ multiplex PCR, and TCRdb holds only the in-frame ones, with some missing. The sample contains approximately 150,000 clones, about 91% of which appear only once. The sequenced material came from blood. The receptors here all came from a man aged 25 to 40 in good health. Both conserved end residues are part of each CDR3. The D gene is left open where the match is weak. Some rows mark clone size as missing; the rest say once, few, many or name a class of expanded clone.

NA	15	TRBV7-8	NA	TRBJ1-2	TGTGCCAGCAGCTCAGTGGACAGTGCTAACTATGGCTACACCTTC	CASSSVDSANYGYTF
NA	14	TRBV7-9	NA	TRBJ1-1	TGTGCCAGCAGCTTAGGGACAGAGAACACTGAAGCTTTCTTT	CASSLGTENTEAFF
NA	17	TRBV9	TRBD2	TRBJ2-3	TGTGCCAGCAGCGCCTCTCTTAGCGGGGGGGCAACAGATACGCAGTATTTT	CASSASLSGGATDTQYF
medium-sized	14	TRBV19	NA	TRBJ1-2	TGTGCCAGTAGTATGGGTCAGGGGAACTATGGCTACACCTTC	CASSMGQGNYGYTF
NA	13	TRBV5-6	NA	TRBJ2-1	TGTGCCAGCAGCTTCCGGGGAGAGAGAGAGCAGTTCTTC	CASSFRGEREQFF
NA	15	TRBV19	TRBD1	TRBJ2-2	TGTGCCAGTAGTCGCGGGACAGGGTGGAACGGGGAGCTGTTTTTT	CASSRGTGWNGELFF
NA	15	TRBV11-2	NA	TRBJ1-4	TGTGCCAGCAGACCTCAGGGAATTACTAATGAAAAACTGTTTTTT	CASRPQGITNEKLFF
once	15	TRBV18	NA	TRBJ1-6	TGTGCCAGCTCCAAACAGGCCCTCAATAATTCACCCCTCCACTTT	CASSKQALNNSPLHF
NA	15	TRBV6-1	TRBD2	TRBJ2-7	TGTGCCAGCAGTGAGGGACTAGCGGTCTCCTACGAGCAGTACTTC	CASSEGLAVSYEQYF
NA	16	TRBV28	NA	TRBJ1-1	TGTGCCAGCATTGAGACAGGCTACATGGGGAACACTGAAGCTTTCTTT	CASIETGYMGNTEAFF
NA	13	TRBV12-5	NA	TRBJ1-2	TGTGCTAGTGGTTTGGAGACAGACTATGGCTACACCTTC	CASGLETDYGYTF
NA	12	TRBV6-5	TRBD1	TRBJ1-2	TGTGCCAGCGCTACAGGGGACTCTGGCTACACCTTC	CASATGDSGYTF
NA	16	TRBV9	TRBD1	TRBJ1-3	TGTGCCAGCAGCGCCAGACAGGGGGCCTTCGGAAACACCATATATTTT	CASSARQGAFGNTIYF
NA	13	TRBV5-1	NA	TRBJ2-3	TGCGCCAGCAGCTTGGGCGGGGCAGATACGCAGTATTTT	CASSLGGADTQYF
NA	14	TRBV20-1	NA	TRBJ1-4	TGCAGTGCTAGTGTTGGGGGCAAGGGTGAAAAACTGTTTTTT	CSASVGGKGEKLFF
NA	18	TRBV19	TRBD2	TRBJ2-1	TGTGCCAGTGGAGCACTAGCGGGGGGGCCGGGGGATTACAATGAGCAGTTCTTC	CASGALAGGPGDYNEQFF
NA	15	TRBV7-2	NA	TRBJ1-3	TGTGCCAGCAGCCCTAGCGGGGGCCTGGGAAACACCATATATTTT	CASSPSGGLGNTIYF
NA	14	TRBV9	NA	TRBJ2-7	TGTGCCAGCCAAGAGGGCGGGAATAATGGTGAGCAGTACTTC	CASQEGGNNGEQYF
NA	19	TRBV3-1/TRBV3-2	TRBD2	TRBJ2-2	TGTGCCAGCAGCCATCGGGCGGGGGGGCCTTTTAGTTACACCGGGGAGCTGTTTTTT	CASSHRAGGPFSYTGELFF
NA	13	TRBV2	NA	TRBJ2-7	TGTGCCAGCAGGGAGAGGGGATATTACGAGCAGTACTTC	CASRERGYYEQYF
NA	12	TRBV30	NA	TRBJ2-7	TGTGCCTGGAGTGTAGGAGGATACGAGCAGTACTTC	CAWSVGGYEQYF
NA	17	TRBV5-6	TRBD1	TRBJ1-1	TGTGCCAGCGAACTACTGGGGACAGGGGTCATGAACACTGAAGCTTTCTTT	CASELLGTGVMNTEAFF
NA	10	TRBV6-5	NA	TRBJ1-1	TGTGCCAGCGGGAACACTGAAGCTTTCTTT	CASGNTEAFF
NA	15	TRBV5-6	TRBD2	TRBJ2-3	TGTGCCAGCAGGATACTAGCGGGGCGCACAGATACGCAGTATTTT	CASRILAGRTDTQYF
NA	18	TRBV27	TRBD2	TRBJ2-1	TGTGCCAGCAGTTTAAACCCTTCTAGCGGGACTCCCTACAATGAGCAGTTCTTC	CASSLNPSSGTPYNEQFF
NA	16	TRBV10-3	TRBD2	TRBJ2-7	TGTGCCATCAGTGAGGGGAGGGGCGGGGAAACCTACGAGCAGTACTTC	CAISEGRGGETYEQYF
NA	15	TRBV5-1	NA	TRBJ1-2	TGCGCCAGCAGCAACCATTACAGGGACGCGGAGGGCTACACCTTC	CASSNHYRDAEGYTF
NA	14	TRBV6-5	TRBD2	TRBJ2-1	TGTGCCAGCAGTTCTAGCGGGGAGGCTGGGGAGCAGTTCTTC	CASSSSGEAGEQFF
once	15	TRBV27	NA	TRBJ1-1	TGTGCCAGCAGTTTGCTCGCCGGATCGAACACTGAAGCTTTCTTT	CASSLLAGSNTEAFF
NA	15	TRBV20-1	NA	TRBJ2-7	TGCAGTGCTAGTTCCTTCCGGGGGAACGCCTACGAGCAGTACTTC	CSASSFRGNAYEQYF
once	13	TRBV27	NA	TRBJ1-1	TGTGCCAGCAGTTTAACCGGGAACACTGAAGCTTTCTTT	CASSLTGNTEAFF
NA	13	TRBV7-9	NA	TRBJ1-2	TGTGCCAGCAGCTTCGTGGGGAACTATGGCTACACCTTC	CASSFVGNYGYTF
NA	18	TRBV2	TRBD1	TRBJ1-6	TGTGCCAGCAGTGACCCCGCCCGGACAGGAACCCCGGATTCACCCCTCCACTTT	CASSDPARTGTPDSPLHF
NA	14	TRBV2	NA	TRBJ1-1	TGTGCCAGCAGTGGAATCAGGGGCCGCACTGAAGCTTTCTTT	CASSGIRGRTEAFF
NA	15	TRBV9	TRBD1	TRBJ1-6	TGTGCCAGCAGCCCCCAGACAGGGTTAGGTTCACCCCTCCACTTT	CASSPQTGLGSPLHF
NA	15	TRBV6-6	NA	TRBJ1-4	TGTGCCAGCAGTATTCCTGCGGAGGGGGATGAAAAACTGTTTTTT	CASSIPAEGDEKLFF
few	14	TRBV7-9	NA	TRBJ1-5	TGTGCCAGCAGCTTACAAGGGCCCAATCAGCCCCAGCATTTT	CASSLQGPNQPQHF
NA	15	TRBV30	NA	TRBJ1-6	TGTGCCTGGAGTGTTGGTGGATATGGAGATTCACCCCTCCACTTT	CAWSVGGYGDSPLHF
NA	15	TRBV10-3	TRBD1	TRBJ1-2	TGTGCCATCAGTGAGGGACAGGGTTTTGACTATGGCTACACCTTC	CAISEGQGFDYGYTF
NA	16	TRBV4-2	NA	TRBJ2-3	TGTGCCAGCAGCCAAGAAGTCTACTCGGCGGCAGATACGCAGTATTTT	CASSQEVYSAADTQYF
NA	15	TRBV9	NA	TRBJ1-2	TGTGCCAGCAGCGAAACCGGGACCAAAGCCTATGGCTACACCTTC	CASSETGTKAYGYTF
once	14	TRBV27	TRBD1	TRBJ1-5	TGTGCCAGCAGTTTTCCGGGACAGAATCAGCCCCAGCATTTT	CASSFPGQNQPQHF
once	14	TRBV6-5	NA	TRBJ2-2	TGTGCCAGCAGGGCCGGGACCAGCACCGGGGAGCTGTTTTTT	CASRAGTSTGELFF
NA	12	TRBV5-1	NA	TRBJ1-2	TGCGCCAGCACCTTAGGTGGGGACGGCTACACCTTC	CASTLGGDGYTF
once	16	TRBV24-1	TRBD2	TRBJ2-3	TGTGCCACCAGTGAATCTGGGGGGGTAGACACAGATACGCAGTATTTT	CATSESGGVDTDTQYF
NA	12	TRBV30	NA	TRBJ2-1	TGTGCCTGGAGTACACGGGGGAATGAGCAGTTCTTC	CAWSTRGNEQFF
NA	16	TRBV5-4	NA	TRBJ2-3	TGTGCCAGCAGCTTGTGGGGCTCAAACGGGGCAGATACGCAGTATTTT	CASSLWGSNGADTQYF
NA	15	TRBV11-2	NA	TRBJ1-6	TGTGCCAGCAGCCCTGGACAGAATATTAATTCACCCCTCCACTTT	CASSPGQNINSPLHF
NA	15	TRBV4-1	TRBD2	TRBJ2-1	TGCGCCAGCAGCCAAGATCCCAGCGGGGGGAATGAGCAGTTCTTC	CASSQDPSGGNEQFF
NA	13	TRBV6-5	TRBD1	TRBJ1-2	TGTGCCAGCAGCCGGACAGGGGGCTTAGGCTACACCTTC	CASSRTGGLGYTF
NA	10	TRBV12-3/TRBV12-4	NA	TRBJ1-2	TGTGCCAGCAGTTTCGGGTTTAGGGGCTTC	CASSFGFRGF
NA	14	TRBV5-1	NA	TRBJ1-2	TGCGCCAGCAGCTGGAAAGGGGATGGTAATGGCTACACCTTC	CASSWKGDGNGYTF
NA	13	TRBV3-1/TRBV3-2	TRBD1	TRBJ1-1	TGTGCCAGCAGCCCAGACAGGGTCACTGAAGCTTTCTTT	CASSPDRVTEAFF
NA	14	TRBV5-1	NA	TRBJ2-7	TGCGCCAGCAGCTTTAGGCAGGGGGGCGTCGAGCAGTACTTC	CASSFRQGGVEQYF
NA	15	TRBV19	NA	TRBJ1-2	TGTGCCAGTAACCCACAGGGCCCTGCTAACTATGGCTACACCTTC	CASNPQGPANYGYTF
NA	12	TRBV6-2/TRBV6-3	TRBD1	TRBJ1-6	TGTGCCAGCAGCGGACAGGGGCGCACCCTCCACTTT	CASSGQGRTLHF
NA	18	TRBV11-2	NA	TRBJ1-6	TGTGCCAGCAGCTTAAAGCTTCAGGCGAGCTCCTATAATTCACCCCTCCACTTT	CASSLKLQASSYNSPLHF